The 30 T cell receptor beta chains reported below all come from one sample, sequenced in a study of vaccination and CD4 T cells after COVID-19. Their antigens are not known. Treatment denoted: approximately 9-day PBMC culture with coronavirus spike peptide pools or control peptides (ViraFEST assay). The Oncomine TCR Beta short-read assay sequenced DNA from cultured CD4+ T cells. MiXCR, run by TCRdb on the PCR reads, gives a single entry per CDR3 protein. The sample consists of around 10,000 distinct CDR3 sequences, approximately 56% of them appearing once. Specimen: cultured CD4+ T cells from blood, collected after SARS-CoV-2 vaccination. These receptors were taken from a human donor with COVID-19.

This clonotype has only a few counts. The chain joins TRBV20-1 to TRBJ1-1; the D gene is possibly TRBD1 (5 bases). The CDR3 runs to 14 residues. Germline CDR1 and CDR2: DFQATT and SNEGSKA (reference sequence). Trimming pared 0 bases from V and 4 bases from J, leaving 12 bases between. The CDR3 DNA reads TGCAGTGCTAGAGATTCACAGGTTCGCACTGAAGCTTTCTTT. It yields the protein CSARDSQVRTEAFF.

V is TRBV27 and J is TRBJ1-1; no firm D call. V lost 7 bases to trimming and J lost 1 base, with 16 bases between them. Germline CDR1 and CDR2: MNHEY and SMNVEV (reference sequence). CDR3 size: 15 residues. CDR3 sequence reads: CASTHRPPANTEAFF. The CDR3 region has the DNA TGTGCCAGCACACACCGACCCCCGGCGAACACTGAAGCTTTCTTT.

CDR3 DNA sequence: TGTGCCAGCAGCTTTAGGACTCAAACGGGGTATTCACCCCTCCACTTT. Its protein product is CASSFRTQTGYSPLHF. The chain joins TRBV7-2 to TRBJ1-6; no clear D gene. This CDR3 is 16 amino acids long. The V end was cut by 3 bases, the J end by 8 bases, with 17 bases between. Germline V lookup: CDR1 SGHTA, CDR2 FQGNSA.

This clonotype appeared a few times. V gene TRBV7-3 combines with J gene TRBJ2-7, with 8 bases aligning to TRBD2. Germline V gene data show CDR1 as SGHTA and CDR2 as FQGTGA. The CDR3 sequence is 15 residues long. Unmatched junction bases numbered 7, after V lost 3 bases and J lost 3 bases. CDR3 in amino acids: CASSFSGGPLYEQYF. The CDR3 DNA sequence: TGTGCCAGCAGCTTTTCGGGGGGGCCTCTCTACGAGCAGTACTTC.

This chain links TRBV6-5 with TRBJ2-4; D possibly matches TRBD1 or TRBD2 (5 bases each). V lost 2 bases and J 0 bases, leaving 8 bases between the germline ends. This CDR3 has 15 amino acids. Germline-derived CDR1 and CDR2 are MNHEY and SVGAGI. Here the CDR3 DNA reads TGTGCCAGCAGTTACGAGGGGATAGCCAAAAACATTCAGTACTTC. Amino acid sequence: CASSYEGIAKNIQYF.

The rearrangement links TRBV19 to TRBJ1-2; D unresolved. The V and J ends lost 5 bases and 5 bases respectively, with 9 bases between them. Germline CDR1 is LNHDA and CDR2 is SQIVND (reference sequence). The CDR3 covers 12 residues. The CDR3 reads CASSLMGYGYTF. CDR3 bases: TGTGCCAGTAGTCTCATGGGTTATGGCTACACCTTC.

This clonotype was recorded a few times. This rearrangement joins TRBV12-3 or TRBV12-4 to TRBJ1-6, with TRBD1 as a possible D gene (5 bases). Between the trimmed V and J ends, which lost 7 bases and 9 bases, there was a span of 10 bases. The CDR3 covers 12 residues. The DNA for the CDR3 is TGTGCCAGCAAGAAAAGGGGTTCACCCCTCCACTTT. It translates to CASKKRGSPLHF.

V and J are TRBV6-1 and TRBJ1-5; D is undetermined. Germline CDR1 MNHNS, CDR2 SASEGT. Trimming pared 7 bases from V and 9 bases from J, leaving 10 bases between. The CDR3 has 11 residues. CDR3 region: CASTSRGPQHF. The CDR3 DNA follows: TGTGCCAGCACTTCGCGGGGGCCCCAGCATTTT.

The V gene is TRBV20-1, the J gene TRBJ1-5; D might be TRBD1 (6 bases). V lost 7 bases to trimming and J lost 0 bases, with 25 bases between them. This CDR3 has 18 amino acids. The germline V gene has CDR1 DFQATT and CDR2 SNEGSKA (reference sequence). The CDR3 nucleotides are TGCAGTGGGAAGCCCTCGGATGGACAGCCACCTAGCAATCAGCCCCAGCATTTT. Protein: CSGKPSDGQPPSNQPQHF.

The chain couples TRBV7-2 to TRBJ2-7; 8 bases line up with TRBD1. The CDR3 consists of 14 residues. Germline V gene sequence: CDR1 SGHTA, CDR2 FQGNSA. The J segment lost 5 bases and the V segment lost 2 bases, leaving 5 bases of the junction unmatched. This chain's CDR3 is CASSLRQGFDEQYF. The CDR3, as DNA: TGTGCCAGCAGCTTACGACAGGGGTTCGACGAGCAGTACTTC.

The chain is built from TRBV7-8 and TRBJ1-3, with TRBD1 matching over 8 bases. The germline V gene has CDR1 SGHVS and CDR2 FQNEAQ. Trimming removed 3 bases from V and 2 bases from J; junction bases left unmatched: 6. This CDR3 spans 16 amino acids. The CDR3 sequence: CASSFSRGLTGNTIYF. As DNA, the CDR3 is TGTGCCAGCAGCTTTAGCAGGGGGCTGACTGGAAACACCATATATTTT. Full variable domain (missing parts from reference TRBV7-8 and TRBJ1-3): GAGVSQSPRYKVAKRGQDVALRCDPISGHVSLFWYQQALGQGPEFLTYFQNEAQLDKSGLPSDRFFAERPEGSVSTLKIQRTQQEDSAVYLCASSFSRGLTGNTIYFGEGSWLTVV.

V gene TRBV5-1 combines with J gene TRBJ2-3; D call uncertain. Germline V gives CDR1 SGHRS, CDR2 YFSETQ. Trimming removed 0 bases at V and 1 base at J, with 12 bases between. This CDR3 contains 16 residues. In DNA form, the CDR3 reads TGCGCCAGCAGCTTGGTAGCTAGTGGGGGCACAGATACGCAGTATTTT. This sequence encodes CASSLVASGGTDTQYF.

As to this clonotype: With a much larger clone just one base away, this may be a read error. The chain combines TRBV6-2 or TRBV6-3 with TRBJ2-5; D is perhaps TRBD1 or TRBD2 (6 bases each). Per the germline V gene, CDR1 is MNHEY and CDR2 is SVGEGT. The CDR3 runs 14 residues. The CDR3 spells CAGRKSGAQETQYF. CDR3 nucleotide sequence: TGTGCCGGCAGAAAATCGGGGGCCCAAGAGACCCAGTACTTC.

The J gene is TRBJ2-6, the V gene TRBV6-1, with D possibly TRBD1 on 6 matching bases. The CDR3 covers 15 residues. In germline, CDR1 is MNHNS, CDR2 SASEGT. V dropped 4 bases and J dropped 3 bases, with 10 bases sitting between them. CDR3 coding DNA: TGTGCCAGCAGTGGCAGGGGTCTTGGGGCCAACGTCCTGACTTTC. Amino acids: CASSGRGLGANVLTF.

This clonotype is labeled as large. CDR3 in DNA: TGTGCCAGCAGTGTTGGGGGGGGACAGGTCGCCCTCCACTTT. As protein: CASSVGGGQVALHF. V usage is TRBV7-8 and J usage is TRBJ1-6; 8 bases align to TRBD1. Unmatched junction bases numbered 12, after V lost 6 bases and J lost 14 bases. The CDR3 length is 14 residues. Looked up from germline, CDR1 is SGHVS and CDR2 is FQNEAQ.

The chain is built from TRBV6-5 and TRBJ1-2; TRBD1 aligns across 9 bases. Germline loops: CDR1 MNHEY, CDR2 SVGAGI. The CDR3 extends over 13 amino acids. Unmatched junction bases numbered 6, after V lost 4 bases and J lost 9 bases. Here the CDR3 reads CASSSLGQGSYTF. The CDR3 region has the DNA TGTGCCAGCAGTTCCCTCGGACAGGGGAGCTACACCTTC.

This chain links TRBV19 with TRBJ2-5; 11 positions match TRBD2. The CDR3 covers 17 residues. Germline loops: CDR1 LNHDA, CDR2 SQIVND (reference sequence). The V gene end was trimmed by 3 bases and the J gene end by 2 bases; junction bases not matched to a gene: 8. CDR3 protein: CASSILAGGVGQETQYF. For the CDR3, the DNA is TGTGCCAGTAGTATCTTAGCGGGGGGGGTAGGACAAGAGACCCAGTACTTC.

CDR3 in amino acids: CASSLLGKEYEQYF. The CDR3 nucleotides are TGTGCCAGCAGTTTATTGGGCAAGGAGTACGAGCAGTACTTC. This chain joins TRBV27 and TRBJ2-7; D gene uncertain. The CDR3 consists of 14 residues. Trimming took 1 base from V and 4 from J, leaving 11 bases between them. The germline V gene encodes CDR1 MNHEY and CDR2 SMNVEV (reference sequence).

The CDR3 loop reads CASSSGLAGGRETQYF. CDR3 bases: TGTGCCAGCAGCTCGGGACTAGCGGGGGGACGGGAGACCCAGTACTTC. This chain uses TRBV7-2 with TRBJ2-5, with 15 bases fitting TRBD2. CDR1 and CDR2 (germline): SGHTA, FQGNSA. This CDR3 is built from 16 residues. After removal of 4 bases from V and 5 bases from J, the junction contained 5 bases not matched to a gene.

The chain employs TRBV20-1 and TRBJ2-7; TRBD1 aligns across 7 bases. V lost 3 bases and J lost 4; bases outside the gene matches: 9. Looked up from germline, CDR1 is DFQATT and CDR2 is SNEGSKA (reference sequence). This CDR3 has 14 amino acids. CDR3 nucleotide sequence: TGCAGTGCTAGTGACAGGGTGTCTTTTTACGAGCAGTACTTC. Its protein product is CSASDRVSFYEQYF.

The chain employs TRBV7-8 and TRBJ2-5; 8 nucleotides agree with TRBD1. Trimming at V came to 6 bases and at J to 5 bases, leaving 8 bases not matched to a gene. CDR3 length equals 14 residues. The germline CDR1 and CDR2 sequences are SGHVS and FQNEAQ. The CDR3 loop reads CASRRTGFGETQYF. The DNA of the CDR3 is TGTGCCAGCAGACGGACAGGGTTCGGGGAGACCCAGTACTTC.

This clonotype was recorded a few times. The CDR3 nucleotides read TGCAGCTCGGCGGGGGGGAACACCGGGGAGCTGTTTTTT. Amino acid sequence: CSSAGGNTGELFF. The J gene is TRBJ2-2, the V gene TRBV20-1; 8 bases match TRBD2. CDR1 DFQATT and CDR2 SNEGSKA come from the germline V gene (reference sequence). The CDR3 loop spans 13 amino acids.

The J gene is TRBJ1-1, the V gene TRBV19; perhaps TRBD1 as D (5 bases). The V end lost 7 bases, the J end lost 4 bases, and 16 bases lay between the germline ends. CDR3 length: 14 amino acids. CDR1 is LNHDA and CDR2 is SQIVND in the germline V gene (reference sequence). CDR3 loop: CASTQSWGGTEAFF. The DNA for the CDR3 is TGTGCCAGTACTCAATCTTGGGGGGGCACTGAAGCTTTCTTT.

The chain couples TRBV24-1 to TRBJ2-5; D tentatively fits TRBD1 or TRBD2 (5 bases each). Trimming stripped 0 bases from V and 4 bases from J, with 11 bases between. Germline V lookup: CDR1 KGHDR, CDR2 SFDVKD. The CDR3 runs 15 residues. Written as DNA, the CDR3 is TGTGCCACCAGTGATTTGGGGGTTGGGGGAGAGACCCAGTACTTC. It codes for CATSDLGVGGETQYF.

This chain links TRBV6-5 with TRBJ1-1, with 9 bases aligning to TRBD1. The CDR3 extends over 14 amino acids. Per germline, CDR1 MNHEY and CDR2 SVGAGI. Losses at the gene ends were 4 bases for V and 7 bases for J; bases not matched to a gene: 7. This CDR3 is CASSFPRQGGEAFF. As DNA, the CDR3 is TGTGCCAGCAGTTTCCCGAGACAGGGGGGTGAAGCTTTCTTT.

V is TRBV20-1 and J is TRBJ2-7; 7 bases are shared with TRBD2. In germline, CDR1 is DFQATT, CDR2 SNEGSKA (reference sequence). The trim removed 3 bases at V and 0 bases at J, leaving 5 bases unmatched. The CDR3 has 14 amino acids. The CDR3 is CSARFGGSSYEQYF. The CDR3 bases are TGCAGTGCTAGGTTCGGGGGGTCCTCCTACGAGCAGTACTTC.

This chain connects TRBV10-1 to TRBJ2-1; the D is unclear. The CDR3 spans 14 residues. The germline CDR1 and CDR2 sequences are WNHNN and SYGVQD (reference sequence). V gave up 6 bases and J gave up 5 bases, with 14 bases separating them. In nucleotides, the CDR3 is TGCGCCAGCAGGGGCTCAGAAACTGACAATGAGCAGTTCTTC. Encoded protein: CASRGSETDNEQFF.

This clonotype was seen only a few times. The genes are TRBV27 and TRBJ1-6; no definite D call. The V gene lost 5 bases and the J gene lost 0 bases, with 14 bases spanning the gap. The CDR3 spans 17 residues. Germline V lookup: CDR1 MNHEY, CDR2 SMNVEV (reference sequence). The CDR3 sequence: CASSPDTRPSYNSPLHF. CDR3 in DNA: TGTGCCAGCAGTCCAGACACCCGCCCCTCCTATAATTCACCCCTCCACTTT.

The chain combines TRBV19 with TRBJ1-2; no clear D gene. V lost 8 bases, J lost 2 bases, and 18 bases lay in between. Germline V gives CDR1 LNHDA, CDR2 SQIVND (reference sequence). This CDR3 contains 15 residues. The chain's CDR3 is CASSTGRHGNYGYTF. As DNA, the CDR3 is TGTGCCAGTTCAACTGGACGGCACGGAAACTATGGCTACACCTTC.

Of note for this clonotype: One base away lies a much larger clone, so this may be a sequencing read error. The V and J genes are TRBV15 and TRBJ1-6, with 7 bases identical to TRBD1. The CDR3 contains 17 residues. Germline lookup yields CDR1 LNHNV and CDR2 YYDKDF (reference sequence). CDR3 sequence reads: CAASQLQTGTLNSPLHF. In DNA form, the CDR3 reads TGTGCCGCCAGCCAGCTCCAGACAGGGACCCTTAATTCACCCCTCCACTTT. Combining the CDR3 with reference TRBV15 and TRBJ1-6 gives the whole variable domain DAMVIQNPRYQVTQFGKPVTLSCSQTLNHNVMYWYQQKSSQAPKLLFHYYDKDFNNEADTPDNFQSRRPNTSFCFLDIRSPGLGDTAMYLCAASQLQTGTLNSPLHFGNGTRLTVT.